The entry below describes one T cell receptor (beta chain). Antigen: not known. These data belong to a study of T cell repertoires in cytomegalovirus infection. Study-wide context: Both recently identified HLA-C-restricted and well-studied HLA-B-restricted CMV epitopes were used in the study. Evidence of both CMV infection and a matching HLA type came from public TCR beta signatures.

The CDR3 runs 14 residues. Germline V gene lookup returns CDR1 LNHDA and CDR2 SQIVND (reference sequence). Trimming took off 10 bases at V and 0 bases at J, with 15 bases between the two ends. Using its own MiXCR run on the reads, TCRdb lists one record per CDR3 protein. The sample lists about 890,000 distinct CDR3 sequences, around 32% occurring once. Sequences were derived from cultured CD8+ T cells from PBMCs, sampled from culture after CMV antigen stimulation. This TCR derives from a human donor in good health (CMV status not recorded). Some clones in this sample may be carry-over from other donors' samples. The gene calls are TRBV19 and TRBJ1-1; D may be TRBD1 (6 bases). CDR3 amino acids: CATSMGGLNTEAFF. DNA for the CDR3: TGTGCCACCTCTATGGGGGGCCTGAACACTGAAGCTTTCTTT.